This is a list of T cell receptor beta chains from one sample in a study of blood T cell repertoires in COVID-19. TCRdb's table, derived via immunoSEQ multiplex PCR, lists solely in-frame clones and lacks some. Among a few hundred thousand clones listed, roughly 80% were seen once. The sequencing input was peripheral blood. The receptors were sampled from a human donor in a cohort sampled during active COVID-19. The CDR3 runs from the conserved cysteine through the conserved F or W. A D gene is named only where the DNA matches it firmly.

J gene: TRBJ2-6
D gene: TRBD1
V gene: TRBV18
CDR3 protein: CASSPGQGFPGANVLTF

J gene: TRBJ2-1
D gene: TRBD1
V gene: TRBV4-1
CDR3 protein: CASSLIGTGVFFGNNEQFF

J gene: TRBJ2-7
D gene: TRBD2
V gene: TRBV7-2
CDR3 protein: CASSLTVAGGYEQYF

J gene: TRBJ2-1
D gene: .
V gene: TRBV24-1
CDR3 protein: CATSRLGDNEQFF

J gene: TRBJ2-5
D gene: TRBD2
V gene: TRBV7-3
CDR3 protein: CASSSAGGGGQETQYF

J gene: TRBJ2-1
D gene: .
V gene: TRBV6-2/TRBV6-3
CDR3 protein: CASSPPGLYYNEQFF

J gene: TRBJ2-7
D gene: TRBD1
V gene: TRBV4-1
CDR3 protein: CASSQAWGQGFYEQYF

J gene: TRBJ2-3
D gene: .
V gene: TRBV19
CDR3 protein: CASSMAVPSSTDTQYF

J gene: TRBJ2-2
D gene: TRBD2
V gene: TRBV25-1
CDR3 protein: CASSGGLAGGIGELFF

J gene: TRBJ2-2
D gene: .
V gene: TRBV11-3
CDR3 protein: CASSLPPAGTGELFF

J gene: TRBJ1-2
D gene: .
V gene: TRBV5-1
CDR3 protein: CASSLIFGDYGYTF

J gene: TRBJ1-3
D gene: .
V gene: TRBV19
CDR3 protein: CASRDDRSSGNTIYF

J gene: TRBJ2-3
D gene: TRBD2
V gene: TRBV28
CDR3 protein: CASSSGLAGTDTQYF

J gene: TRBJ2-5
D gene: .
V gene: TRBV7-2
CDR3 protein: CASSLGLKETQYF

J gene: TRBJ2-5
D gene: .
V gene: TRBV24-1
CDR3 protein: CATSDRGRETQYF

J gene: TRBJ1-1
D gene: .
V gene: TRBV6-2/TRBV6-3
CDR3 protein: CASSYKMNTEAFF

J gene: TRBJ1-2
D gene: TRBD1
V gene: TRBV15
CDR3 protein: CATSRDQGTALNYGYTF

J gene: TRBJ2-7
D gene: .
V gene: TRBV7-8
CDR3 protein: CASSLGGTFSYEQYF

J gene: TRBJ1-5
D gene: .
V gene: TRBV18
CDR3 protein: CASSPDLLGNQPQHF

J gene: TRBJ1-6
D gene: .
V gene: TRBV5-1
CDR3 protein: CASSLAGASPLHF

J gene: TRBJ2-5
D gene: TRBD2
V gene: TRBV7-3
CDR3 protein: CASSPGGAGGETQYF

J gene: TRBJ1-1
D gene: .
V gene: TRBV5-8
CDR3 protein: CASRRNLEAFF